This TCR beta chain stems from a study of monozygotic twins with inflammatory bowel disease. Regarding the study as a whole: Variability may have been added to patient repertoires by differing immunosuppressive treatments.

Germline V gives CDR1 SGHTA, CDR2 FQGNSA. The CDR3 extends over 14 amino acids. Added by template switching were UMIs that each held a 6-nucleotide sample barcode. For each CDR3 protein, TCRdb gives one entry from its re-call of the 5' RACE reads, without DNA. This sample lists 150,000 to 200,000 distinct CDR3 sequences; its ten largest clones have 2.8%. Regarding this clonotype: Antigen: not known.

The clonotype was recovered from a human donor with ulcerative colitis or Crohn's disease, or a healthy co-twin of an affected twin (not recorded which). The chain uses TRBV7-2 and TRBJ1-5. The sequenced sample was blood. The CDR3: CASSLPGLYQPQHF.